Sample share makes the clone carrying this TCR beta chain medium-sized. TRB rearrangements were amplified by multiplex PCR with BIOMED2 TRB-A/B primers. TCRdb processed the multiplex PCR reads anew with MiXCR; each CDR3 protein has one entry. This table has just over 7,000 distinct CDR3 sequences, 30% to 35% appearing once. Each TRB amplification used roughly 250-550 ng of genomic DNA from blood. Germline V lookup: CDR1 SGHAT, CDR2 FQDESV (reference sequence). The CDR3 runs to 15 residues. With 2 bases removed from V and 5 bases from J, the gap between germline ends came to 14 bases. This record comes from a study of T and B cells in COVID-19 patients. As for the study in general: Most recovered patients had mild to moderate COVID-19 treated as outpatients.

Sequencing was carried out using blood. The TCR comes from a human donor with active COVID-19. The V gene is TRBV11-1, the J gene TRBJ2-3, with D perhaps matching TRBD2 (6 bases). The CDR3 DNA is TGTGCCAGCAGCTTACGGCGGGGCGAGGGAGATACGCAGTATTTT. Its protein is CASSLRRGEGDTQYF.